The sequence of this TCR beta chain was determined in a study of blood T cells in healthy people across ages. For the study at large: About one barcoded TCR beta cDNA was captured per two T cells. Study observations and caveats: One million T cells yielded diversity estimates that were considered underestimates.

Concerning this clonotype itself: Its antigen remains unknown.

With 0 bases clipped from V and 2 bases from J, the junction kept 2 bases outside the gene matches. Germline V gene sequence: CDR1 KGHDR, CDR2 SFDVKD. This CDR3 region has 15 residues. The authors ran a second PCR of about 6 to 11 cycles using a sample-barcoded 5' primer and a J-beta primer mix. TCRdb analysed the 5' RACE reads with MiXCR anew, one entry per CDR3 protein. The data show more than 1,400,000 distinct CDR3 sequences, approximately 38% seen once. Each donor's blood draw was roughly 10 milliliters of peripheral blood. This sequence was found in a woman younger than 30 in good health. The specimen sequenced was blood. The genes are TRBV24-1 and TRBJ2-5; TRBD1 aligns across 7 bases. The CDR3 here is CATSDLLGQQETQYF. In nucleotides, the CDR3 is TGTGCCACCAGTGATTTGCTGGGACAGCAAGAGACCCAGTACTTC.